These T cell receptor beta chains were read from a single sample in a study of metastatic and nonmetastatic thyroid tumors. TCRdb used MiXCR to call clones anew from the PCR reads. Among 23,000 or so clones listed, more than 20% were seen once. Source material: blood. The receptors here all came from a male donor with papillary thyroid cancer or a benign thyroid nodule (not recorded which). Some clones in this sample may be carry-over from other donors' samples. CDR3s include the opening cysteine and the closing phenylalanine or tryptophan. Each record gives: CDR3 protein, clone size, J gene, V gene. Clone size is shown for a subset of rows, as once, few, many or a class of expanded clone.

CDR3: CASKTGARNTEAFF
size: many
J: TRBJ1-1
V: TRBV2

CDR3: CASSHPGPNQPKHF
size: .
J: TRBJ1-5
V: TRBV27

CDR3: CSARWSGGIGTRYF
size: few
J: TRBJ2-5
V: TRBV20-1

CDR3: CASSLWGTETQYF
size: many
J: TRBJ2-5
V: TRBV12-3/TRBV12-4

CDR3: CASSPGAAGGCKETQYF
size: .
J: TRBJ2-5
V: TRBV28

CDR3: CATGHVAAYEQYF
size: .
J: TRBJ2-7
V: TRBV27

CDR3: CASSFSRDSSGELFF
size: .
J: TRBJ2-2
V: TRBV7-9

CDR3: CSARDRWTEAFF
size: many
J: TRBJ1-1
V: TRBV20-1

CDR3: CASSRRGGRQETQYF
size: many
J: TRBJ2-5
V: TRBV4-1

CDR3: CASTGSAEQYF
size: .
J: TRBJ2-7
V: TRBV5-1